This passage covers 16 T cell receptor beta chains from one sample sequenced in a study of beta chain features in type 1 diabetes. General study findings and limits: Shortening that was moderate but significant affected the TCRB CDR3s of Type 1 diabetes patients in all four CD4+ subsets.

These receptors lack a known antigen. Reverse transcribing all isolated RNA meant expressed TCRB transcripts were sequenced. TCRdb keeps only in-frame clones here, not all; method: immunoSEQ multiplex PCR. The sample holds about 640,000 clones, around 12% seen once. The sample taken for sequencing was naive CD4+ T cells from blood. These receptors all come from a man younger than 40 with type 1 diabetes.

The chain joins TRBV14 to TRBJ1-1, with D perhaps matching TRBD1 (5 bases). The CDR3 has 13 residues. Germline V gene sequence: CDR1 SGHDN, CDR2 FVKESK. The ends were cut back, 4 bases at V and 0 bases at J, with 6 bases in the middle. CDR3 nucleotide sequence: TGTGCCAGCAGCCCAGGGATGAACACTGAAGCTTTCTTT. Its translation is CASSPGMNTEAFF.

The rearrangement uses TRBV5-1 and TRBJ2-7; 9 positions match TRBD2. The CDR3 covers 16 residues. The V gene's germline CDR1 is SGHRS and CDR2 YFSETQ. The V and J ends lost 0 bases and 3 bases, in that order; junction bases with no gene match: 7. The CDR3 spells CASSLALAGGHYEQYF. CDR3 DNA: TGCGCCAGCAGCTTGGCCTTGGCGGGGGGGCACTACGAGCAGTACTTC.

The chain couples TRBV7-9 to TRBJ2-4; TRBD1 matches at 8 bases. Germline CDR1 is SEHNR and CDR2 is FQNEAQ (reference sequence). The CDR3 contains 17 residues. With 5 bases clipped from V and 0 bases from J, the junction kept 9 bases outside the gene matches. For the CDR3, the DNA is TGTGCCAGCAGCGTAGACTCAGGGGGCGCAGCCAAAAACATTCAGTACTTC. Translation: CASSVDSGGAAKNIQYF.

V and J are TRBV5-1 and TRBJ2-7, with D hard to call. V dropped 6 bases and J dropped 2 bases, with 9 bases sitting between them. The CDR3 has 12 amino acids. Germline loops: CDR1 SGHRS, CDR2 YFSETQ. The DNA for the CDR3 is TGCGCCAGCATGGACGGAGCCTACGAGCAGTACTTC. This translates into CASMDGAYEQYF.

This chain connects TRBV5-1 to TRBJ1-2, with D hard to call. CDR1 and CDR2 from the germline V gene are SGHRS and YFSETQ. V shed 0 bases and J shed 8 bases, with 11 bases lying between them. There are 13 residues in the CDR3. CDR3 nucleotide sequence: TGCGCCAGCAGCTTGGATTTTCTCGCGGGCTACACCTTC. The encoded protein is CASSLDFLAGYTF. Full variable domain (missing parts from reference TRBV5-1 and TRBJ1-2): KAGVTQTPRYLIKTRGQQVTLSCSPISGHRSVSWYQQTPGQGLQFLFEYFSETQRNKGNFPGRFSGRQFSNSRSEMNVSTLELGDSALYLCASSLDFLAGYTFGSGTRLTVV.

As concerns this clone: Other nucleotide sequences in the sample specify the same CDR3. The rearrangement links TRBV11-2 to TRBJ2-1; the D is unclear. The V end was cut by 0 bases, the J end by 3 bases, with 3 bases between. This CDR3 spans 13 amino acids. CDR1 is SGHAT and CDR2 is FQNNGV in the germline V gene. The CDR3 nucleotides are TGTGCCAGCAGCTTAGATCGCTACAATGAGCAGTTCTTC. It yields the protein CASSLDRYNEQFF.

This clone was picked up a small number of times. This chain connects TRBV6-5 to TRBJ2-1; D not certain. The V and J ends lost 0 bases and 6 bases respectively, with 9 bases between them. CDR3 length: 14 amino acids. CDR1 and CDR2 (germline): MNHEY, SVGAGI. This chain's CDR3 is CASSYSLSSNEQFF. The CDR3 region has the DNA TGTGCCAGCAGTTACTCGCTGAGCTCCAATGAGCAGTTCTTC.

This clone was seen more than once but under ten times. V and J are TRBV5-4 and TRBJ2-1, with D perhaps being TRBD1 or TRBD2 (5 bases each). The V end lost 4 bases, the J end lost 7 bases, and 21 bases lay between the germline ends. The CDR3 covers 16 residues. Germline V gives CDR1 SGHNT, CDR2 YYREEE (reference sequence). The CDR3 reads CASSPGYEGLGNEQFF. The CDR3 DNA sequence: TGTGCCAGCAGCCCCGGCTATGAGGGGCTTGGGAATGAGCAGTTCTTC.

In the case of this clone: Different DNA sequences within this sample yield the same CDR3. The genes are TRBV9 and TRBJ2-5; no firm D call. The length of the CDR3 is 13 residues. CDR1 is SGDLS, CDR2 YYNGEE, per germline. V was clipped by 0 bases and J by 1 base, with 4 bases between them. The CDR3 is CASSVGPQETQYF. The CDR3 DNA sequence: TGTGCCAGCAGCGTAGGCCCCCAAGAGACCCAGTACTTC.

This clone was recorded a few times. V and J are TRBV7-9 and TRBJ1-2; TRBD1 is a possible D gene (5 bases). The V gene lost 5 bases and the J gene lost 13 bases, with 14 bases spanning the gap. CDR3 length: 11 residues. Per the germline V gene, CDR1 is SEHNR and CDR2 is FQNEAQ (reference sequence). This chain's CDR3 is CASSEGQIVTF. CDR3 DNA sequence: TGTGCCAGCAGCGAAGGACAAATCGTCACCTTC.

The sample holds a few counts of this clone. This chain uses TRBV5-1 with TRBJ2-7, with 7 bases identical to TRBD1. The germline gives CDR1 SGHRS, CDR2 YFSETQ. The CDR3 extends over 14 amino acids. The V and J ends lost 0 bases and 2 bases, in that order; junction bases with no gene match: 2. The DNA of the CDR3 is TGCGCCAGCAGCTTGGACAGGGGCACCTACGAGCAGTACTTC. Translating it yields CASSLDRGTYEQYF.

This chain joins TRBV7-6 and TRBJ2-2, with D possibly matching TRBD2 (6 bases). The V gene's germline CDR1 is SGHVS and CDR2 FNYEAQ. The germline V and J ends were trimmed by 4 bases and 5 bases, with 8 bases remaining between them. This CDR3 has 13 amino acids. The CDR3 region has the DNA TGTGCCAGCAGCTCGGGAGTTACCGGGGAGCTGTTTTTT. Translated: CASSSGVTGELFF.

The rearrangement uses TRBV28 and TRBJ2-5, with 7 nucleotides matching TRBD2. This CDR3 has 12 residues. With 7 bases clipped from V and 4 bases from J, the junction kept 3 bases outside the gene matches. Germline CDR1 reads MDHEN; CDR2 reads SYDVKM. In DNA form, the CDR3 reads TGTGCCAGCACCCGCGGGGGAGAGACCCAGTACTTC. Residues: CASTRGGETQYF.

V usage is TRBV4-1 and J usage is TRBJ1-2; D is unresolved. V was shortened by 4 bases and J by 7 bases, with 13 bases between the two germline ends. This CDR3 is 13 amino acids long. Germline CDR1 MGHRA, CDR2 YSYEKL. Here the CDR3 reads CASSRGPSGGYTF. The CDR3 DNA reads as TGCGCCAGCAGCCGTGGACCCTCTGGTGGCTACACCTTC.

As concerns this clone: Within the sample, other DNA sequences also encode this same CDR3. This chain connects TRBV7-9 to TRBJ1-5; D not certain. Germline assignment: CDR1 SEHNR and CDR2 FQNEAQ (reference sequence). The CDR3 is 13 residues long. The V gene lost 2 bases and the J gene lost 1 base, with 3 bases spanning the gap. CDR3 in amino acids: CASSLQSNQPQHF. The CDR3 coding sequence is TGTGCCAGCAGCTTACAAAGCAATCAGCCCCAGCATTTT.

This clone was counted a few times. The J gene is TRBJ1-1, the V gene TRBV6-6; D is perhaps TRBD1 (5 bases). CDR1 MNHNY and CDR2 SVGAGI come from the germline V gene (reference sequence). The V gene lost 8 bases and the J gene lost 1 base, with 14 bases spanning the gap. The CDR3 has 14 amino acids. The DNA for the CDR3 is TGTGCCAGCGGAAAAGGGACGGGGAACACTGAAGCTTTCTTT. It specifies CASGKGTGNTEAFF.